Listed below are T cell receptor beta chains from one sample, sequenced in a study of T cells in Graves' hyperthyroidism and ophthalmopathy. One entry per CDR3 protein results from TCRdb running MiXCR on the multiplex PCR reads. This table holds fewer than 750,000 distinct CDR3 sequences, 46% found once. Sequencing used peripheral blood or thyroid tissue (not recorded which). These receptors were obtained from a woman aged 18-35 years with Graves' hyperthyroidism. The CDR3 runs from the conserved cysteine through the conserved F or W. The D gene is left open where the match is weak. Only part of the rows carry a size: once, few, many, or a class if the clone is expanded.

CASSPSGTENEAFF	TGTGCCAGCAGTCCATCCGGGACGGAAAATGAAGCTTTCTTT	-	many	TRBV27	TRBJ1-1
CSANRVTNEKLFF	TGCAGTGCTAACAGGGTCACTAATGAAAAACTGTTTTTT	-	-	TRBV20-1	TRBJ1-4
CASKGTVNEQFF	TGTGCCAGCAAGGGGACAGTCAATGAGCAGTTCTTC	TRBD1	-	TRBV2	TRBJ2-1
CASSLWELRNEKLFF	TGTGCCAGCAGCTTGTGGGAGCTCCGAAATGAAAAACTGTTTTTT	-	many	TRBV5-4	TRBJ1-4
CSARKDGGAYEQYF	TGCAGTGCTAGAAAGGACGGAGGAGCCTACGAGCAGTACTTC	-	many	TRBV20-1	TRBJ2-7
CSVEGLAGGPSSYEQYF	TGCAGCGTTGAAGGGCTAGCGGGAGGACCCAGCTCCTACGAGCAGTACTTC	TRBD2	many	TRBV29-1	TRBJ2-7
CASSLTSGHQAETQYF	TGTGCCAGCAGCTTGACTAGCGGTCACCAGGCCGAGACCCAGTACTTC	TRBD2	many	TRBV5-4	TRBJ2-5
CASSPGMPDRTNTGELFF	TGTGCCAGCAGCCCGGGAATGCCAGACCGAACGAACACCGGGGAGCTGTTTTTT	-	-	TRBV12-3/TRBV12-4	TRBJ2-2
CSARAQEDTQYF	TGCAGTGCTAGAGCCCAAGAAGATACGCAGTATTTT	-	-	TRBV20-1	TRBJ2-3
CATSGVGAQPQHF	TGTGCCACCAGCGGGGTGGGGGCTCAGCCCCAGCATTTT	-	few	TRBV15	TRBJ1-5
CASSLTVNEKLFF	TGCGCCAGCAGCTTGACAGTTAATGAAAAACTGTTTTTT	-	many	TRBV5-1	TRBJ1-4
CASKQTGAFF	TGTGCCAGCAAACAAACAGGGGCTTTCTTT	-	-	TRBV7-2	TRBJ1-1
CASSIVGLSNQPQHF	TGTGCCAGTAGTATTGTGGGTCTTAGCAATCAGCCCCAGCATTTT	-	few	TRBV19	TRBJ1-5
CASSFRSFSDEQYF	TGCGCCAGCAGCTTCAGGAGTTTTTCGGACGAGCAGTACTTC	-	many	TRBV5-1	TRBJ2-7
CASSASDRGAMETQYF	TGTGCCAGCAGCGCCAGCGACAGGGGCGCGATGGAGACCCAGTACTTC	TRBD1	-	TRBV9	TRBJ2-5
CASSSGQEKLFF	TGCGCCAGCAGCTCAGGACAGGAAAAACTGTTTTTT	-	few	TRBV5-1	TRBJ1-4
CASSPLAAGTQETQYF	TGTGCCAGCAGCCCCTTGGCAGCGGGGACCCAAGAGACCCAGTACTTC	TRBD2	-	TRBV7-6	TRBJ2-5
CASSVATWGTSGRQETQYF	TGTGCCAGCAGCGTAGCTACGTGGGGGACTAGCGGGCGCCAAGAGACCCAGTACTTC	TRBD2	many	TRBV9	TRBJ2-5
CATRMEREEDEQFF	TGTGCCACCAGGATGGAGCGGGAGGAGGATGAGCAGTTCTTC	TRBD2	few	TRBV24-1	TRBJ2-1
CASSERWGRGTLGNQPQHF	TGTGCCAGCAGTGAGAGGTGGGGCAGGGGGACTCTGGGCAATCAGCCCCAGCATTTT	TRBD1	many	TRBV6-4	TRBJ1-5
CASSLGIASYEQYF	TGCGCCAGCAGCTTGGGAATAGCTTCCTACGAGCAGTACTTC	-	once	TRBV5-1	TRBJ2-7
CASSRRQGNEKLFF	TGTGCCAGCAGTCGGCGACAGGGCAATGAAAAACTGTTTTTT	TRBD1	-	TRBV27	TRBJ1-4